What follows are 28 T cell receptor beta chains derived from one specimen sequenced in a study of cytomegalovirus exposure and HLA in healthy donors (dated by TCRdb to about 2017). The protocol used for the library was the immunoSEQ multiplex PCR assay. For the multiplex PCR, a mixture combining 60 forward primers for TCR Vbeta segments and 13 reverse primers for TCR Jbeta segments was used. The clones in this table, taken by TCRdb from immuneACCESS, are in-frame only. Not every clone is retained; where verified, under half of the shortfall comes from an unresolved V gene, and the cause of the rest is unknown. The sample data list about 110,000 clones, and roughly four fifths of these were observed just once. Together, the top ten hold 2% to 3% of the sample. Material for sequencing was PBMCs. These receptors all come from a man aged 18 to 29 in good health and CMV-seronegative.

J is TRBJ2-7 and V is TRBV6-5, with TRBD2 as a possible D gene (7 bases). The CDR3 extends over 14 amino acids. The V gene's germline CDR1 is MNHEY and CDR2 SVGAGI. Trimming left V 2 bases short and J 4 bases short, with 12 bases between. This chain's CDR3 is CASSYRGAGYEQYF. For the CDR3, the DNA is TGTGCCAGCAGTTACCGGGGGGCGGGTTACGAGCAGTACTTC.

V gene TRBV19 combines with J gene TRBJ1-3; D is possibly TRBD1 (5 bases). Trimming cost V 6 bases and J 2 bases, with 11 bases left between them. Germline V CDR1 and CDR2: LNHDA, SQIVND (reference sequence). The CDR3 spans 14 residues. The CDR3 loop reads CASSIGGTGNTIYF. The CDR3 DNA is TGTGCCAGTAGCATCGGGGGGACTGGAAACACCATATATTTT.

J is TRBJ2-5 and V is TRBV5-4, with D maybe TRBD2 (6 bases). The CDR3 sequence is 16 residues long. Germline CDR1 and CDR2: SGHNT and YYREEE (reference sequence). Trimming cost V 0 bases and J 0 bases, with 12 bases left between them. The CDR3, as DNA: TGTGCCAGCAGCTTGGTCGAGCGGGCGTACCAAGAGACCCAGTACTTC. Translated: CASSLVERAYQETQYF. Looking up the rest from reference TRBV5-4 and TRBJ2-5 gives the full variable domain: ETGVTQSPTHLIKTRGQQVTLRCSSQSGHNTVSWYQQALGQGPQFIFQYYREEENGRGNFPPRFSGLQFPNYSSELNVNALELDDSALYLCASSLVERAYQETQYFGPGTRLLVL.

This chain joins TRBV27 and TRBJ1-1; D might be TRBD1 (6 bases). The V gene lost 8 bases and the J gene lost 0 bases, with 19 bases spanning the gap. This CDR3 is built from 16 residues. CDR1 is MNHEY, CDR2 SMNVEV, per germline (reference sequence). The chain's CDR3 is CASQPLAGAMNTEAFF. In nucleotides, the CDR3 is TGTGCCAGCCAACCCCTGGCGGGGGCGATGAACACTGAAGCTTTCTTT.

V is TRBV6-5 and J is TRBJ2-1, with TRBD1 matching 10 bases. This CDR3 spans 15 amino acids. Germline V gene data show CDR1 as MNHEY and CDR2 as SVGAGI. The trim removed 7 bases at V and 6 bases at J, leaving 9 bases unmatched. As DNA, the CDR3 is TGTGCCAGCAACCCCGGGACAGGGGTTATCAATGAGCAGTTCTTC. It specifies CASNPGTGVINEQFF.

V usage is TRBV27 and J usage is TRBJ2-7; D is possibly TRBD1 (5 bases). The CDR3 extends over 13 amino acids. V shed 6 bases and J shed 6 bases, with 15 bases lying between them. Germline loops: CDR1 MNHEY, CDR2 SMNVEV (reference sequence). The CDR3 loop is CASSFRTLSEQYF. CDR3 sequence (DNA): TGTGCCAGCAGCTTCAGGACACTCAGCGAGCAGTACTTC.

This chain links TRBV5-4 with TRBJ2-3; 11 bases agree with TRBD2. Germline CDR1 SGHNT, CDR2 YYREEE (reference sequence). Trimming at V came to 2 bases and at J to 6 bases, leaving 8 bases not matched to a gene. The CDR3 extends over 16 amino acids. The CDR3 sequence is CASSLGLAGARDTQYF. The CDR3 DNA reads as TGTGCCAGCAGCTTAGGACTAGCGGGTGCTCGGGATACGCAGTATTTT.

The chain couples TRBV29-1 to TRBJ2-5, with 7 nucleotides matching TRBD2. Unmatched junction bases numbered 5, after V lost 6 bases and J lost 4 bases. This CDR3 contains 12 residues. CDR1 is SQVTM, CDR2 ANQGSEA, per germline. The CDR3 DNA sequence: TGCAGCGTCAGCGGGGTAGGAGAGACCCAGTACTTC. Protein product: CSVSGVGETQYF. The full variable domain, rest sourced from reference TRBV29-1 and TRBJ2-5, is SAVISQKPSRDICQRGTSLTIQCQVDSQVTMMFWYRQQPGQSLTLIATANQGSEATYESGFVIDKFPISRPNLTFSTLTVSNMSPEDSSIYLCSVSGVGETQYFGPGTRLLVL.

The chain uses TRBV6-1 and TRBJ1-2; 8 bases fit TRBD1. J gave up 4 bases and V 6 bases, and 4 bases lay outside the gene matches. The CDR3 has 13 residues. The V gene's germline CDR1 is MNHNS and CDR2 SASEGT. The CDR3 sequence: CASSATGGYGYTF. As DNA, the CDR3 is TGTGCCAGCAGCGCTACAGGGGGCTATGGCTACACCTTC.

This clone was counted only a few times. The chain links TRBV5-1 to TRBJ2-7; a possible D gene is TRBD1 (5 bases). V lost 0 bases to trimming and J lost 6 bases, with 16 bases between them. The CDR3 is made up of 15 amino acids. CDR1 is SGHRS and CDR2 is YFSETQ in the germline V gene. In DNA, the CDR3 is TGCGCCAGCAGCTTGGGTCCAGGGTTAATTCGCGAGCAGTACTTC. Amino acid sequence: CASSLGPGLIREQYF.

The chain has TRBV5-1 and TRBJ1-3; TRBD1 might be the D (6 bases). This CDR3 contains 16 residues. The V end was cut by 4 bases, the J end by 3 bases, with 17 bases between. Looked up from germline, CDR1 is SGHRS and CDR2 is YFSETQ. CDR3 nucleotides: TGCGCCAGCAGCAGCGCGGGGGGGCGAGGTGGAAACACCATATATTTT. Amino acids: CASSSAGGRGGNTIYF.

J is TRBJ1-5 and V is TRBV7-2, with 8 bases identical to TRBD1. The CDR3 is made up of 13 amino acids. Germline V gene data show CDR1 as SGHTA and CDR2 as FQGNSA. V shed 10 bases, J shed 4 bases, and the junction held 6 bases outside the gene matches. The CDR3 sequence is CATSGTGNQPQHF. CDR3 coding DNA: TGTGCCACCTCCGGGACAGGTAATCAGCCCCAGCATTTT.

This clone appeared once. The chain combines TRBV5-1 with TRBJ2-7; a weak D match, TRBD2 (5 bases). V lost 0 bases, J lost 1 base, and 8 bases lay in between. Germline V CDR1 and CDR2: SGHRS, YFSETQ. CDR3 length: 14 amino acids. CDR3 sequence (DNA): TGCGCCAGCAGCTTGGTGGGAGCATCCTACGAGCAGTACTTC. As protein: CASSLVGASYEQYF. Full variable domain (remainder filled in from reference TRBV5-1 and TRBJ2-7): KAGVTQTPRYLIKTRGQQVTLSCSPISGHRSVSWYQQTPGQGLQFLFEYFSETQRNKGNFPGRFSGRQFSNSRSEMNVSTLELGDSALYLCASSLVGASYEQYFGPGTRLTVT.

The chain recombines TRBV18 with TRBJ2-1, with 9 positions matching TRBD1. CDR1 is KGHSH and CDR2 is LQKENI in the germline V gene. V lost 2 bases and J lost 8; bases outside the gene matches: 7. This CDR3 spans 15 amino acids. This chain's CDR3 is CASSPSGQGIHEQFF. CDR3 nucleotides: TGTGCCAGCTCACCATCGGGACAGGGAATACATGAGCAGTTCTTC. Supplemented by reference TRBV18 and TRBJ2-1, the full variable domain reads NAGVMQNPRHLVRRRGQEARLRCSPMKGHSHVYWYRQLPEEGLKFMVYLQKENIIDESGMPKERFSAEFPKEGPSILRIQQVVRGDSAAYFCASSPSGQGIHEQFFGPGTRLTVL.

This sequence joins TRBV4-3 and TRBJ1-2; D remains unclear. Germline loops: CDR1 LGHNA, CDR2 YSLEER. V gave up 0 bases and J gave up 0 bases, with 5 bases separating them. The CDR3 runs to 14 residues. CDR3 coding DNA: TGCGCCAGCAGCCAAGAGAGGACTAACTATGGCTACACCTTC. Its translation: CASSQERTNYGYTF.

The chain has TRBV5-1 and TRBJ1-2; TRBD1 might be the D (6 bases). The CDR3 runs 14 residues. Germline loops: CDR1 SGHRS, CDR2 YFSETQ. V was trimmed by 0 bases and J by 7 bases, leaving 13 bases between them. CDR3 loop: CASSLGGGASGYTF. The CDR3 DNA follows: TGCGCCAGCAGCTTGGGGGGGGGCGCCTCTGGCTACACCTTC. The full variable domain, with the rest looked up from reference TRBV5-1 and TRBJ1-2, is KAGVTQTPRYLIKTRGQQVTLSCSPISGHRSVSWYQQTPGQGLQFLFEYFSETQRNKGNFPGRFSGRQFSNSRSEMNVSTLELGDSALYLCASSLGGGASGYTFGSGTRLTVV.

This clone appeared once. The rearrangement joins TRBV5-1 to TRBJ2-3; 7 nucleotides agree with TRBD2. From germline, CDR1 is SGHRS and CDR2 YFSETQ. J was trimmed by 2 bases and V by 4 bases; bases with no gene match: 7. The CDR3 has 15 amino acids. The CDR3 DNA sequence: TGCGCCAGCAGCGACGGGGACTATACCACAGATACGCAGTATTTT. Translating gives CASSDGDYTTDTQYF.

V gene TRBV5-1 combines with J gene TRBJ2-7; a weak D match, TRBD1 (6 bases). The length of the CDR3 is 13 residues. V lost 4 bases and J 3 bases, leaving 11 bases between the germline ends. Germline lookup yields CDR1 SGHRS and CDR2 YFSETQ. The CDR3 region has the DNA TGCGCCAGCAGCGTAGACAGGAGCTACGAGCAGTACTTC. Protein product: CASSVDRSYEQYF. The complete variable domain, with remaining parts taken from reference TRBV5-1 and TRBJ2-7, reads KAGVTQTPRYLIKTRGQQVTLSCSPISGHRSVSWYQQTPGQGLQFLFEYFSETQRNKGNFPGRFSGRQFSNSRSEMNVSTLELGDSALYLCASSVDRSYEQYFGPGTRLTVT.

The chain uses TRBV4-1 and TRBJ2-7, with 7 bases matching TRBD1. The CDR3 sequence is 14 residues long. J was trimmed by 2 bases and V by 6 bases; bases with no gene match: 7. Germline V gene data show CDR1 as MGHRA and CDR2 as YSYEKL. The CDR3 is CASSHGQGAYEQYF. CDR3 DNA sequence: TGCGCCAGCAGTCACGGCCAGGGGGCCTACGAGCAGTACTTC.

As for this clone: One junction end disagrees with the germline gene, perhaps due to a read error. The rearrangement joins TRBV29-1 to TRBJ1-2, with a weak D call TRBD1 (5 bases). The CDR3 loop spans 11 amino acids. Looked up from germline, CDR1 is SQVTM and CDR2 is ANQGSEA. CDR3 protein: CSISGVYGYPF. CDR3 nucleotide sequence: TGCAGCATATCGGGGGTCTATGGCTACCCCTTC.

The rearrangement links TRBV4-1 to TRBJ2-3; a possible D gene is TRBD2 (5 bases). The CDR3 is 16 residues long. CDR1 is MGHRA, CDR2 YSYEKL, per germline. Deletions cut 0 bases from V and 4 bases from J, with 14 bases between. The CDR3 spells CASSQDLSGAADTQYF. The CDR3 DNA reads as TGCGCCAGCAGCCAAGATCTAAGCGGAGCGGCAGATACGCAGTATTTT.

The J gene is TRBJ1-2, the V gene TRBV5-1, with D possibly TRBD1 on 6 matching bases. CDR1 SGHRS and CDR2 YFSETQ come from the germline V gene. The V end was cut by 4 bases, the J end by 8 bases, with 12 bases between. The CDR3 has 12 residues. The CDR3 here is CASSQNREGYTF. The CDR3 DNA is TGCGCCAGCAGCCAAAACAGGGAAGGCTACACCTTC. The full variable domain, rest sourced from reference TRBV5-1 and TRBJ1-2, is KAGVTQTPRYLIKTRGQQVTLSCSPISGHRSVSWYQQTPGQGLQFLFEYFSETQRNKGNFPGRFSGRQFSNSRSEMNVSTLELGDSALYLCASSQNREGYTFGSGTRLTVV.

This sequence joins TRBV9 and TRBJ2-7; a weak D match, TRBD1 (6 bases). CDR1 and CDR2 (germline): SGDLS, YYNGEE. This CDR3 is built from 15 residues. Trimming removed 0 bases from V and 1 base from J, with 11 bases in between. The CDR3 here is CASSVGTESSYEQYF. As DNA, the CDR3 is TGTGCCAGCAGCGTAGGGACAGAATCGTCCTACGAGCAGTACTTC. Combining the CDR3 with reference TRBV9 and TRBJ2-7 gives the whole variable domain DSGVTQTPKHLITATGQRVTLRCSPRSGDLSVYWYQQSLDQGLQFLIQYYNGEERAKGNILERFSAQQFPDLHSELNLSSLELGDSALYFCASSVGTESSYEQYFGPGTRLTVT.

The chain employs TRBV27 and TRBJ1-1, with 8 bases aligning to TRBD1. CDR1 is MNHEY, CDR2 SMNVEV, per germline (reference sequence). The CDR3 is 13 amino acids. After removal of 6 bases from V and 8 bases from J, the junction contained 8 bases not matched to a gene. The CDR3 coding sequence is TGTGCCAGCAGCCAGGGGGCTTTACGCGAAGCTTTCTTT. Translating it yields CASSQGALREAFF.

The V gene is TRBV6-6, the J gene TRBJ1-1, with D uncertain. Trimming pared 0 bases from V and 0 bases from J, leaving 5 bases between. Germline V lookup: CDR1 MNHNY, CDR2 SVGAGI (reference sequence). The CDR3 sequence is 14 residues long. CDR3 nucleotides: TGTGCCAGCAGTTACTCGGCGGTGAACACTGAAGCTTTCTTT. Amino acids: CASSYSAVNTEAFF.

This clone was observed a handful of times. J is TRBJ1-1 and V is TRBV4-2; D gene ambiguous. Trimming pared 4 bases from V and 4 bases from J, leaving 13 bases between. The CDR3 is 14 amino acids. Germline V CDR1 and CDR2: LGHNA, YNFKEQ. The CDR3 region has the DNA TGTGCCAGCAGCCCACAAACAGTAAGCACTGAAGCTTTCTTT. Protein sequence: CASSPQTVSTEAFF.

The J gene is TRBJ2-2, the V gene TRBV2, with D uncertain. Trimming cost V 6 bases and J 2 bases, with 10 bases left between them. This CDR3 contains 14 residues. Germline loops: CDR1 SNHLY, CDR2 FYNNEI. CDR3 bases: TGTGCCAGCAGGCTCATACAAAACACCGGGGAGCTGTTTTTT. It yields the protein CASRLIQNTGELFF.

The sample holds one count of this clone. The genes are TRBV9 and TRBJ2-7; unclear D gene. The V gene lost 3 bases and the J gene lost 3 bases, with 16 bases spanning the gap. Germline-derived CDR1 and CDR2 are SGDLS and YYNGEE. The CDR3 is 15 residues long. This chain's CDR3 is CASSALWRSCYEQYF. DNA of the CDR3: TGTGCCAGCAGCGCCCTCTGGCGGAGCTGCTACGAGCAGTACTTC.